Listed here are 24 T cell receptor beta chains from one sample, sequenced in a study of cytomegalovirus exposure and HLA in healthy donors (dated 2017 in TCRdb). The protocol used for the library was the immunoSEQ multiplex PCR assay. A mixture of 60 forward primers for TCR Vbeta segments and 13 reverse primers for TCR Jbeta segments was used in the multiplex PCR. TCRdb obtained this table from immuneACCESS and retained in-frame rearrangements with V and J assigned. These tables miss some clones; where compared with another copy, unresolved V genes account for less than half of the shortfall, and the remainder is unexplained. This sample comprises approximately 170,000 clones, roughly 80% of them detected only once. In total, the top ten clones hold 1.6% of the sample. The sample comprised PBMCs. The origin of the receptors is a woman in her late teens or twenties in good health and CMV-seronegative.

V is TRBV4-1 and J is TRBJ1-4, with TRBD1 matching over 8 bases. Germline V gene data show CDR1 as MGHRA and CDR2 as YSYEKL. The CDR3 spans 14 residues. V lost 6 bases to trimming and J lost 8 bases; unmatched junction nucleotides: 8. Here the CDR3 reads CASSFDRGGEKLFF. The DNA of the CDR3 is TGCGCCAGCAGTTTTGACAGGGGCGGGGAAAAACTGTTTTTT.

This clone was recorded a few times. The CDR3 sequence is CASTGRSEGELFF. The CDR3 DNA reads as TGTGCCAGCACCGGGAGGTCAGAGGGGGAGCTGTTTTTT. The chain uses TRBV25-1 and TRBJ2-2; 7 bases line up with TRBD2. Germline V gives CDR1 MGHDK, CDR2 SYGVNS. The CDR3 has 13 amino acids. The J segment lost 8 bases and the V segment lost 7 bases, leaving 7 bases of the junction unmatched.

The chain uses TRBV7-2 and TRBJ2-2, with 14 bases lining up with TRBD2. V shed 5 bases and J 2 bases; nucleotides not matched to a gene: 4. The CDR3 contains 17 residues. Germline V gene data show CDR1 as SGHTA and CDR2 as FQGNSA. For the CDR3, the DNA is TGTGCCAGCAGCCAAGGACTAGCGGGGGGAAACACCGGGGAGCTGTTTTTT. It yields the protein CASSQGLAGGNTGELFF.

The chain combines TRBV7-8 with TRBJ2-1; a weak D match, TRBD1 (5 bases). Trimming took off 4 bases at V and 8 bases at J, with 15 bases between the two ends. Per the germline V gene, CDR1 is SGHVS and CDR2 is FQNEAQ. This CDR3 region has 14 residues. The chain's CDR3 is CASSSLLGAYEQFF. As DNA, the CDR3 is TGTGCCAGCAGCTCATTGTTAGGGGCATATGAGCAGTTCTTC.

The chain links TRBV11-2 to TRBJ1-4; TRBD1 aligns across 11 bases. Germline CDR1 is SGHAT and CDR2 is FQNNGV. Unmatched junction bases numbered 10, after V lost 5 bases and J lost 8 bases. The CDR3 length is 16 residues. CDR3 amino acids: CASSPLGTGGWEKLFF. CDR3 DNA: TGTGCCAGCAGCCCGCTTGGGACAGGGGGATGGGAAAAACTGTTTTTT.

This clone was seen a handful of times. The chain employs TRBV5-6 and TRBJ2-2, with 14 bases identical to TRBD2. The junction had 5 bases not matched to a gene; V was cut back by 4 bases and J by 3 bases. Germline V gene sequence: CDR1 SGHDT, CDR2 YYEEEE. The CDR3 length is 17 residues. The CDR3 sequence: CASSLGTSGGDTGELFF. The CDR3 region has the DNA TGTGCCAGCAGCCTGGGGACTAGCGGGGGCGACACCGGGGAGCTGTTTTTT.

This rearrangement joins TRBV15 to TRBJ2-7, with 10 bases aligning to TRBD1. This CDR3 is built from 14 residues. Germline lookup yields CDR1 LNHNV and CDR2 YYDKDF (reference sequence). The V segment lost 1 base and the J segment 7 bases; nucleotides outside the gene matches: 4. This CDR3 is CATSRGQGAREQYF. The DNA of the CDR3 is TGTGCCACCAGCAGAGGACAGGGGGCGAGGGAGCAGTACTTC.

The chain carries TRBV11-2 and TRBJ2-7; TRBD2 aligns across 8 bases. This CDR3 contains 16 residues. With 5 bases clipped from V and 2 bases from J, the junction kept 11 bases outside the gene matches. Looked up from germline, CDR1 is SGHAT and CDR2 is FQNNGV. The CDR3 DNA sequence: TGTGCCAGCAGCCCCGGGCGGGGGGCGTTTGCCTACGAGCAGTACTTC. Protein sequence: CASSPGRGAFAYEQYF.

The chain uses TRBV28 and TRBJ1-2; a weak D match, TRBD1 (5 bases). This CDR3 has 18 amino acids. CDR1 is MDHEN and CDR2 is SYDVKM in the germline V gene. The V end lost 1 base, the J end lost 4 bases, and 22 bases lay between the germline ends. CDR3 in DNA: TGTGCCAGCAGTTTATATATGGGGGGACTTTTAAACTCCTATGGCTACACCTTC. Protein: CASSLYMGGLLNSYGYTF.

V usage is TRBV27 and J usage is TRBJ2-7, with 13 bases fitting TRBD2. The CDR3 loop spans 15 amino acids. Germline V gene sequence: CDR1 MNHEY, CDR2 SMNVEV (reference sequence). Trimming cost V 4 bases and J 3 bases; bases outside gene matches: 3. The CDR3, as DNA: TGTGCCAGCAGTTACGGACTAGCGGGAGTCTACGAGCAGTACTTC. Translated: CASSYGLAGVYEQYF.

CDR3 sequence (DNA): TGTGCCAGCAGCCAATACTCGGGAGACTATGGCTACACCTTC. Translating gives CASSQYSGDYGYTF. The genes are TRBV13 and TRBJ1-2; unclear D gene. Trimming took 5 bases from V and 3 from J, leaving 13 bases between them. Germline V gene lookup returns CDR1 PRHDT and CDR2 FYEKMQ (reference sequence). The CDR3 spans 14 residues.

The rearrangement links TRBV19 to TRBJ2-1; 7 bases agree with TRBD2. Germline V gene lookup returns CDR1 LNHDA and CDR2 SQIVND (reference sequence). Trimming took 1 base from V and 6 from J; bases not matched to a gene: 6. The CDR3 is 15 amino acids. The CDR3 region is CASSIGGGRGNEQFF. The CDR3 nucleotides are TGTGCCAGTAGTATAGGCGGGGGTAGGGGCAATGAGCAGTTCTTC. The full variable domain, in which reference TRBV19 and TRBJ2-1 provide the parts outside the CDR3, is DGGITQSPKYLFRKEGQNVTLSCEQNLNHDAMYWYRQDPGQGLRLIYYSQIVNDFQKGDIAEGYSVSREKKESFPLTVTSAQKNPTAFYLCASSIGGGRGNEQFFGPGTRLTVL.

This clone was found once. The V and J genes are TRBV5-1 and TRBJ1-5; 7 bases line up with TRBD1. The CDR3 consists of 13 residues. Germline lookup yields CDR1 SGHRS and CDR2 YFSETQ. With 3 bases clipped from V and 7 bases from J, the junction kept 4 bases outside the gene matches. This chain's CDR3 is CASSSQGEQPQHF. CDR3 DNA: TGCGCCAGCAGCTCCCAGGGGGAGCAGCCCCAGCATTTT. Supplemented by reference TRBV5-1 and TRBJ1-5, the full variable domain reads KAGVTQTPRYLIKTRGQQVTLSCSPISGHRSVSWYQQTPGQGLQFLFEYFSETQRNKGNFPGRFSGRQFSNSRSEMNVSTLELGDSALYLCASSSQGEQPQHFGDGTRLSIL.

The V call is TRBV15, the J call TRBJ1-4; D is unclear. CDR3 length: 12 amino acids. Germline V gene sequence: CDR1 LNHNV, CDR2 YYDKDF (reference sequence). V was pared by 6 bases and J by 11 bases, with 13 bases between. The CDR3 region is CATSQDSDKLFF. CDR3 coding DNA: TGTGCCACCAGTCAAGACTCCGATAAACTGTTTTTT.

The gene calls are TRBV27 and TRBJ2-3, with 11 bases lining up with TRBD2. V lost 0 bases, J lost 6 bases, and 11 bases stayed unmatched. Per germline, CDR1 MNHEY and CDR2 SMNVEV (reference sequence). This CDR3 contains 18 residues. The DNA of the CDR3 is TGTGCCAGCAGTTTATCAGGGGTAGCGGGAGGGCCGACGGATACGCAGTATTTT. Its translation is CASSLSGVAGGPTDTQYF.

The chain combines TRBV4-1 with TRBJ2-5; 9 nucleotides align to TRBD1. V lost 4 bases, J lost 2 bases, and 5 bases stayed unmatched. Germline CDR1 is MGHRA and CDR2 is YSYEKL. The CDR3 extends over 15 amino acids. CDR3 DNA sequence: TGCGCCAGCAGCCGAGGGACAGGGTTTCAAGAGACCCAGTACTTC. Its protein product is CASSRGTGFQETQYF.

The chain employs TRBV5-3 and TRBJ2-1; 12 nucleotides agree with TRBD2. TRBV5-3 is classed as an ORF, of uncertain function. The CDR3 loop spans 17 amino acids. Trimming removed 3 bases from V and 8 bases from J; junction bases left unmatched: 12. For the CDR3, the DNA is TGTGCCAGAAGCTGCTCCGGGACTAGCGGGTTTCTTCATGAGCAGTTCTTC. This gives the protein CARSCSGTSGFLHEQFF.

Notes on this clone: Relative to the germline gene, one junction end is altered; a read error may explain this. V and J are TRBV5-1 and TRBJ1-2; D perhaps matches TRBD1 (6 bases). Germline V gives CDR1 SGHRS, CDR2 YFSETQ. This CDR3 comprises 14 residues. CDR3 nucleotide sequence: TGCGTCAGCAGCCCGGGGGGGCACAACTATGGCTACACCTTC. Protein sequence: CVSSPGGHNYGYTF.

The gene calls are TRBV19 and TRBJ2-5; D is unresolved. V gave up 3 bases and J gave up 0 bases, with 14 bases separating them. The germline CDR1 and CDR2 sequences are LNHDA and SQIVND (reference sequence). The CDR3 is 16 amino acids. CDR3 protein: CASSMVGPLDQETQYF. DNA of the CDR3: TGTGCCAGTAGTATGGTGGGCCCTTTGGACCAAGAGACCCAGTACTTC.

The V and J genes are TRBV6-6 and TRBJ2-2, with a tentative D call TRBD2 (7 bases). V was cut by 6 bases and J by 4 bases, with 18 bases left in between. Germline loops: CDR1 MNHNY, CDR2 SVGAGI (reference sequence). CDR3 length: 16 amino acids. CDR3: CASSRSLGGATGELFF. CDR3 coding DNA: TGTGCCAGCAGCCGTTCACTTGGGGGGGCCACCGGGGAGCTGTTTTTT.

V and J are TRBV18 and TRBJ2-5; a possible D gene is TRBD1 (6 bases). V lost 5 bases and J lost 5, with 18 bases in between. Germline loops: CDR1 KGHSH, CDR2 LQKENI. The CDR3 runs to 15 residues. The CDR3 coding sequence is TGTGCCAGCTCAGTAGGACAGCCAACTCAGGAGACCCAGTACTTC. Translated, it gives CASSVGQPTQETQYF.

In this sample, this clone turned up a few times. The chain has TRBV6-1 and TRBJ2-7; 10 positions match TRBD1. The CDR3 extends over 14 amino acids. Germline V CDR1 and CDR2: MNHNS, SASEGT. V shed 5 bases and J 4 bases; nucleotides not matched to a gene: 5. CDR3 protein: CASSPPGQGYEQYF. As DNA, the CDR3 is TGTGCCAGCAGTCCCCCGGGACAGGGGTACGAGCAGTACTTC.

This clone was recorded a few times. The CDR3 spells CASSQGRYYGYTF. In nucleotides, the CDR3 is TGTGCCAGCAGCCAAGGCCGGTACTATGGCTACACCTTC. The chain employs TRBV14 and TRBJ1-2, with D hard to call. V shed 1 base and J shed 3 bases, with 6 bases lying between them. Germline CDR1 SGHDN, CDR2 FVKESK. CDR3 length: 13 residues.

The J gene is TRBJ2-1, the V gene TRBV5-1, with 13 bases fitting TRBD2. Germline CDR1 and CDR2: SGHRS and YFSETQ. Germline trimming cut 3 bases from V and 8 bases from J; bases unmatched to any gene: 11. The CDR3 contains 17 residues. The CDR3 region has the DNA TGCGCCAGCAGCTGGGGACTAGCGGGGCCCGAGTTTGATGAGCAGTTCTTC. Translation: CASSWGLAGPEFDEQFF.